This is a list of T cell receptor beta chains from one sample in a study of cytomegalovirus exposure and HLA in healthy donors. Here immunoSEQ multiplex PCR was the method, and the copy in TCRdb shows in-frame clones only, minus some. Its table records 200,000 to 250,000 clones. What was sequenced was PBMCs. These receptors were obtained from a girl aged 2 to 9 in good health and CMV-seropositive. Each CDR3 is given with its conserved first and last residue. The D gene is left open where the match is weak.

V gene	D gene	CDR3 length	J gene	CDR3 protein	CDR3 DNA
TRBV28	TRBD2	18	TRBJ2-3	CASTELAGGLTSTDTQYF	TGTGCCAGCACGGAACTAGCGGGAGGGTTAACTAGCACAGATACGCAGTATTTT
TRBV18	TRBD1	14	TRBJ2-1	CASSSGTGVNEQFF	TGTGCCAGCTCATCCGGGACAGGGGTTAATGAGCAGTTCTTC
TRBV7-8	.	14	TRBJ2-7	CASSFERPPSEQYF	TGTGCCAGCAGCTTTGAGAGGCCCCCGAGCGAGCAGTACTTC
TRBV6-1	.	16	TRBJ2-5	CASSETMNGLMETQYF	TGTGCCAGCAGTGAGACAATGAACGGACTTATGGAGACCCAGTACTTC
TRBV19	.	13	TRBJ1-5	CASSMGSGQPQHF	TGTGCCAGTAGTATGGGCTCAGGACAGCCCCAGCATTTT
TRBV14	.	13	TRBJ1-1	CASSQDIKTEAFF	TGTGCCAGCAGCCAAGATATAAAAACTGAAGCTTTCTTT
TRBV7-9	.	12	TRBJ2-7	CASSQREREQYF	TGTGCCAGCAGCCAAAGAGAGCGGGAGCAGTACTTC
TRBV7-3	TRBD1	13	TRBJ2-7	CASSRDRVDEQYF	TGTGCCAGCAGCCGGGACAGGGTAGACGAGCAGTACTTC
TRBV19	.	12	TRBJ1-1	CASSFLQGEAFF	TGTGCCAGTAGTTTCCTACAGGGTGAAGCTTTCTTT
TRBV2	.	16	TRBJ2-3	CASSGGTGLSTDTQYF	TGTGCCAGCTCCGGGGGGACAGGACTAAGCACAGATACGCAGTATTTT
TRBV19	TRBD2	16	TRBJ2-7	CASSIGGRFGAYEQYF	TGTGCCAGTAGTATCGGCGGGAGGTTTGGGGCCTACGAGCAGTACTTC
TRBV5-1	TRBD2	18	TRBJ2-3	CASSLAAGTSGSTDTQYF	TGCGCCAGCAGCTTGGCCGCAGGGACTAGCGGGAGCACAGATACGCAGTATTTT
TRBV5-4	.	15	TRBJ2-7	CASSWREEDTSGQYF	TGTGCCAGCAGCTGGAGGGAGGAGGACACGAGCGGGCAGTACTTC
TRBV9	TRBD2	16	TRBJ2-7	CASSVGGLAEVGEQYF	TGTGCCAGCAGCGTAGGAGGCCTAGCGGAAGTTGGAGAGCAGTACTTC
TRBV19	.	15	TRBJ2-7	CASSMGTSSVYEQYF	TGTGCCAGTAGTATGGGCACCTCGAGTGTCTACGAGCAGTACTTC
TRBV6-1	.	16	TRBJ1-3	CASSGGHQSSGNTIYF	TGTGCCAGCAGTGGAGGACACCAAAGCTCTGGAAACACCATATATTTT
TRBV13	.	17	TRBJ2-7	CASSLSPPTSRSGEQYF	TGTGCCAGCAGCTTATCTCCTCCAACTAGCCGATCTGGGGAGCAGTACTTC
TRBV10-2	.	13	TRBJ2-7	CASSESGGHEQYF	TGCGCCAGCAGTGAGTCGGGGGGACACGAGCAGTACTTC
TRBV6-5	.	15	TRBJ2-1	CASRRRGSSYNEQFF	TGTGCCAGCAGACGACGGGGTAGCTCCTACAATGAGCAGTTCTTC
TRBV10-3	TRBD1	16	TRBJ2-2	CAIIKDRTGNTGELFF	TGTGCCATCATTAAGGACAGGACGGGGAACACCGGGGAGCTGTTTTTT
TRBV7-9	.	15	TRBJ2-4	CASSFRGLAKNIQYF	TGTGCCAGCAGCTTCAGGGGATTGGCCAAAAACATTCAGTACTTC
TRBV7-6	.	12	TRBJ2-3	CASSQGIDTQYF	TGTGCCAGCAGCCAGGGGATAGATACGCAGTATTTT
TRBV5-1	.	13	TRBJ2-1	CASRYVAVNEQFF	TGCGCCAGCAGGTATGTGGCGGTGAATGAGCAGTTCTTC
TRBV18	TRBD2	15	TRBJ2-7	CASSPGLAASYEQYF	TGTGCCAGCTCACCGGGACTAGCGGCCTCCTACGAGCAGTACTTC
TRBV5-1	.	15	TRBJ1-3	CASSLSKSSGNTIYF	TGCGCCAGCAGCTTGTCCAAGAGCTCTGGAAACACCATATATTTT
TRBV21-1	.	14	TRBJ2-7	CASSKCGPSYEQYF	TGTGCCAGCAGCAAATGCGGGCCCTCCTACGAGCAGTACTTC
TRBV28	.	16	TRBJ1-1	CASSLGGEGLNTEAFF	TGTGCCAGCAGTTTGGGGGGAGAAGGTTTGAACACTGAAGCTTTCTTT
TRBV5-1	TRBD1	15	TRBJ1-1	CASSLVPGTGYEAFF	TGCGCCAGCAGCTTGGTACCTGGGACAGGGTATGAAGCTTTCTTT
TRBV4-1	.	12	TRBJ1-1	CASSPGNTEAFF	TGCGCCAGCAGCCCGGGGAACACTGAAGCTTTCTTT
TRBV27	TRBD1	13	TRBJ2-5	CASSGTGTREQYF	TGTGCCAGCTCCGGGACAGGGACACGGGAGCAGTACTTC
TRBV9	TRBD2	16	TRBJ2-1	CASSNLAGAPGNEQFF	TGTGCCAGCAGCAACCTAGCGGGAGCGCCGGGGAATGAGCAGTTCTTC
TRBV15	TRBD2	17	TRBJ2-1	CATSRERLALTLHEQFF	TGTGCCACCAGCAGAGAGAGACTAGCTTTGACTTTACATGAGCAGTTCTTC
TRBV11-2	TRBD1	16	TRBJ2-1	CASRRSFRDRYNEQFF	TGTGCCAGCAGGAGATCCTTCCGGGACAGATACAATGAGCAGTTCTTC
TRBV5-1	.	14	TRBJ2-7	CASSLGGGRMSQYF	TGCGCCAGCAGCTTGGGCGGAGGGCGGATGAGCCAGTACTTC
TRBV28	TRBD2	13	TRBJ2-5	CASAGGFQETQYF	TGTGCCAGCGCGGGAGGGTTTCAAGAGACCCAGTACTTC
TRBV2	TRBD2	17	TRBJ2-2	CASSEVAGGENTGELFF	TGTGCCAGCAGTGAGGTAGCGGGAGGCGAGAACACCGGGGAGCTGTTTTTT
TRBV27	TRBD2	19	TRBJ2-7	CASRPHLGLAGDRPYEQYF	TGTGCCAGCAGACCCCATCTAGGACTAGCGGGAGACAGGCCGTACGAGCAGTACTTC
TRBV9	TRBD2	15	TRBJ2-1	CASSHQVAGGNEQFF	TGTGCCAGCAGCCACCAGGTAGCGGGGGGCAATGAGCAGTTCTTC
TRBV28	.	13	TRBJ1-5	CASSHRNNQPQHF	TGTGCCAGCAGTCACAGGAACAATCAGCCCCAGCATTTT
TRBV10-3	TRBD1	13	TRBJ1-5	CAISDRDNQPQHF	TGTGCCATCAGCGACAGGGACAATCAGCCCCAGCATTTT
TRBV10-3	.	13	TRBJ1-4	CAISDRGNEKLFF	TGTGCCATCAGTGACAGGGGAAATGAAAAACTGTTTTTT
TRBV29-1	.	13	TRBJ2-7	CSSLSPASNEQYF	TGCAGCTCTTTATCTCCAGCGTCAAACGAGCAGTACTTC
TRBV7-6	TRBD2	14	TRBJ2-7	CASSLGGSGYEQYF	TGTGCCAGCAGCTTAGGCGGGAGTGGATACGAGCAGTACTTC
TRBV19	.	12	TRBJ2-5	CASSIREETQYF	TGTGCCAGTAGTATCAGGGAAGAGACCCAGTACTTC
TRBV7-9	.	15	TRBJ2-1	CASSSSGELNNEQFF	TGTGCCAGCAGCTCTTCGGGGGAGTTGAACAATGAGCAGTTCTTC
TRBV6-5	.	13	TRBJ1-1	CASSLVGSTEAFF	TGTGCCAGCAGTTTGGTGGGGAGCACTGAAGCTTTCTTT
TRBV28	TRBD1	15	TRBJ2-2	CASSLATGGRGELFF	TGTGCCAGCAGTTTGGCGACAGGGGGCCGCGGGGAGCTGTTTTTT
TRBV19	TRBD1	13	TRBJ2-2	CASSQTGAGELFF	TGTGCCAGTAGTCAGACAGGGGCCGGGGAGCTGTTTTTT
TRBV19	TRBD2	15	TRBJ2-1	CASSIQGLATNEQFF	TGTGCCAGTAGTATTCAGGGACTAGCGACCAATGAGCAGTTCTTC
TRBV27	TRBD2	18	TRBJ2-5	CASSSSTSGRAFGETQYF	TGTGCCAGCAGTTCCTCCACTAGCGGGAGGGCCTTTGGAGAGACCCAGTACTTC